The clone carrying this TCR beta chain is a singleton in its sample. The target antigen is unknown. The sample comes from a study of blood T cells in healthy people across ages. Germline CDR1 and CDR2: SGHRS and YFSETQ. CDR3 length: 16 amino acids. The junction had 10 bases not matched to a gene; V was cut back by 5 bases and J by 1 base. Overall study results and limits: In long-lived donors, naive CD4+ cell counts and diversity exceeded those of aged donors. Getting older went along with TCR beta diversity per million T cells dropping roughly linearly.

PCR was performed a second time for roughly 7 to 11 cycles using a sample-barcoded 5' primer and a J-beta primer mix. In TCRdb, the 5' RACE reads were re-called with MiXCR into one record per CDR3 protein. This sample has 790,000 or so distinct CDR3 sequences, with about 61% found just once. Donor samples were obtained from healthy Caucasian individuals from Russia, aged about 6 to 90. The chain links TRBV5-1 to TRBJ1-1; 8 nucleotides align to TRBD1. The sequence was collected from a man between 40 and 49 years old in good health. The sample was blood. The CDR3 sequence is CASRPKTGVENTEAFF. The DNA of the CDR3 is TGCGCCAGCAGACCTAAGACAGGGGTTGAGAACACTGAAGCTTTCTTT.